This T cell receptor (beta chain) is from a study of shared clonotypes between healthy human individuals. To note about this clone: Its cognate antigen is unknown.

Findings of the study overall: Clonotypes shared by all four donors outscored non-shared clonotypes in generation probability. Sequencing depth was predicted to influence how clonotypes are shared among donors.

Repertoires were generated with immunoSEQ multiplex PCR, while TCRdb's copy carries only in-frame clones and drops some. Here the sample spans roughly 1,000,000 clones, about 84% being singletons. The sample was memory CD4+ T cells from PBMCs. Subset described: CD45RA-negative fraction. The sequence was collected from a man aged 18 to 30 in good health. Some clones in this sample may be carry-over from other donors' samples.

Written as DNA, the CDR3 is TGTGCCAGCAGTCAGGGACTAGCGGGAGGGCCGGGTACGCAGTATTTT. Amino acid sequence: CASSQGLAGGPGTQYF. The rearrangement joins TRBV2 to TRBJ2-3, with 16 bases that match TRBD2. Germline CDR1 and CDR2: SNHLY and FYNNEI. The V and J ends lost 5 bases and 8 bases, in that order; junction bases with no gene match: 7. This CDR3 region has 16 residues.